The entry below gives a single T cell receptor beta chain sequence along with its context. The record originates from a study of cytotoxic CD8 clonotypes in ibrutinib-treated CLL. Sequencing was designed to attain a depth spanning 1 in 200,000 to 1 in 1 million T cells. Some clones are missing from TCRdb's copy, which holds only in-frame ones; the method was immunoSEQ multiplex PCR. The sample includes some 140,000 clones, around 84% of them seen just once. This receptor was taken from a human donor with chronic lymphocytic leukemia. This specimen consisted of PBMCs, obtained after 24 months of ibrutinib treatment.

The CDR3 region has the DNA TGTGCCAGCAGCCGGGGACATGATGAAAAACTGTTTTTT. Its protein is CASSRGHDEKLFF. The chain couples TRBV5-5 to TRBJ1-4; TRBD1 is a possible D gene (6 bases). This CDR3 comprises 13 residues. Germline V gene lookup returns CDR1 SGHKS and CDR2 YYEKEE (reference sequence). Trimming removed 4 bases at V and 6 bases at J, with 10 bases between.